These 22 T cell receptor beta chains were all obtained from the same sample, sequenced in a study of T cell changes during pregnancy in multiple sclerosis. Libraries were prepared by immunoSEQ multiplex PCR; TCRdb keeps only in-frame clonotypes and omits some of them. The table includes 100,000 to 110,000 clones, 92% detected once. The specimen comprised peripheral blood, sampled after pregnancy. Receptors were obtained from a female donor with multiple sclerosis, enrolled in a pregnancy study.

The chain employs TRBV7-9 and TRBJ1-1, with TRBD1 as a possible D gene (5 bases). Deletions cut 7 bases from V and 5 bases from J, with 14 bases between. CDR3 size: 13 residues. The germline gives CDR1 SEHNR, CDR2 FQNEAQ (reference sequence). Written as DNA, the CDR3 is TGTGCCAGCACCGACCGGCGGGGGACTGAAGCTTTCTTT. The encoded protein is CASTDRRGTEAFF. Combining the CDR3 with reference TRBV7-9 and TRBJ1-1 gives the whole variable domain DTGVSQNPRHKITKRGQNVTFRCDPISEHNRLYWYRQTLGQGPEFLTYFQNEAQLEKSRLLSDRFSAERPKGSFSTLEIQRTEQGDSAMYLCASTDRRGTEAFFGQGTRLTVV.

The gene calls are TRBV18 and TRBJ2-5, with 8 bases identical to TRBD2. V lost 1 base and J lost 4; bases outside the gene matches: 8. This CDR3 has 16 amino acids. Germline-derived CDR1 and CDR2 are KGHSH and LQKENI. In nucleotides, the CDR3 is TGTGCCAGCTCACCACTTTCCAGCGGGAGATCAGAGACCCAGTACTTC. It codes for CASSPLSSGRSETQYF. The full variable domain, in which reference TRBV18 and TRBJ2-5 provide the parts outside the CDR3, is NAGVMQNPRHLVRRRGQEARLRCSPMKGHSHVYWYRQLPEEGLKFMVYLQKENIIDESGMPKERFSAEFPKEGPSILRIQQVVRGDSAAYFCASSPLSSGRSETQYFGPGTRLLVL.

This clone was detected only once. DNA of the CDR3: TGTGCCAGTATTGACAGGGTGAACACTGAAGCTTTCTTT. This codes for CASIDRVNTEAFF. This chain joins TRBV19 and TRBJ1-1; 7 nucleotides align to TRBD1. The CDR3 has 13 amino acids. V gave up 7 bases and J gave up 0 bases; unmatched junction bases: 2. Looked up from germline, CDR1 is LNHDA and CDR2 is SQIVND (reference sequence). Looking up the rest from reference TRBV19 and TRBJ1-1 gives the full variable domain: DGGITQSPKYLFRKEGQNVTLSCEQNLNHDAMYWYRQDPGQGLRLIYYSQIVNDFQKGDIAEGYSVSREKKESFPLTVTSAQKNPTAFYLCASIDRVNTEAFFGQGTRLTVV.

This chain uses TRBV25-1 with TRBJ1-2; TRBD1 matches 7 bases. The germline CDR1 and CDR2 sequences are MGHDK and SYGVNS. Trimming at V came to 5 bases and at J to 4 bases, leaving 4 bases not matched to a gene. This CDR3 contains 13 residues. The CDR3 here is CASSRDSVYGYTF. The CDR3 DNA reads as TGTGCCAGCAGTAGGGACAGCGTCTATGGCTACACCTTC.

The chain uses TRBV27 and TRBJ1-5; TRBD1 is a possible D gene (5 bases). The germline V gene has CDR1 MNHEY and CDR2 SMNVEV (reference sequence). The germline V and J ends were trimmed by 4 bases and 4 bases, with 14 bases remaining between them. The CDR3 has 15 amino acids. In DNA, the CDR3 is TGTGCCAGCAGTTCATCAGACAGTAGGAATCAGCCCCAGCATTTT. Its protein product is CASSSSDSRNQPQHF.

The chain uses TRBV5-4 and TRBJ2-1; D is uncertain. The germline V gene has CDR1 SGHNT and CDR2 YYREEE (reference sequence). The V gene lost 2 bases and the J gene lost 9 bases, with 27 bases spanning the gap. The CDR3 consists of 18 residues. The CDR3 sequence is CASSLGDQSEGLRVEQFF. The CDR3 DNA is TGTGCCAGCAGCTTAGGCGACCAAAGCGAAGGCCTCCGGGTTGAGCAGTTCTTC.

The chain is built from TRBV11-1 and TRBJ1-1, with D perhaps TRBD1 (6 bases). Germline CDR1 is SGHAT and CDR2 is FQDESV (reference sequence). With 4 bases removed from V and 4 bases from J, the gap between germline ends came to 13 bases. The CDR3 covers 14 residues. CDR3 region: CASSSGALGTEAFF. The CDR3 coding sequence is TGTGCCAGCAGCTCAGGGGCGCTGGGCACTGAAGCTTTCTTT.

The J gene is TRBJ2-5, the V gene TRBV28; no reliable D call. V lost 4 bases and J lost 2, with 2 bases in between. Looked up from germline, CDR1 is MDHEN and CDR2 is SYDVKM. CDR3 length equals 11 residues. CDR3 nucleotide sequence: TGTGCCAGCAGTTCTCAAGAGACCCAGTACTTC. This sequence encodes CASSSQETQYF.

The chain uses TRBV19 and TRBJ2-1; TRBD2 matches 12 bases. Trimming at V came to 4 bases and at J to 9 bases, leaving 7 bases not matched to a gene. Germline-derived CDR1 and CDR2 are LNHDA and SQIVND (reference sequence). The CDR3 totals 15 residues. Here the CDR3 DNA reads TGTGCCAGTAGTACCCTAGCGGGGGGGCTTGGTGAGCAGTTCTTC. This codes for CASSTLAGGLGEQFF.

The chain recombines TRBV5-6 with TRBJ2-7, with 9 nucleotides matching TRBD1. V lost 2 bases to trimming and J lost 2 bases; unmatched junction nucleotides: 5. The CDR3 has 15 residues. Germline values: CDR1 SGHDT, CDR2 YYEEEE. The DNA of the CDR3 is TGTGCCAGCAGCTTCTCCGGGACAGGGACCTACGAGCAGTACTTC. Its protein product is CASSFSGTGTYEQYF.

This rearrangement joins TRBV6-5 to TRBJ1-2; D might be TRBD1 (5 bases). Germline CDR1 is MNHEY and CDR2 is SVGAGI. Deletions cut 4 bases from V and 2 bases from J, with 11 bases between. The CDR3 is 14 amino acids. Written as DNA, the CDR3 is TGTGCCAGCAGTTTGGGGCAGGGCAACTATGGCTACACCTTC. Translated: CASSLGQGNYGYTF.

This CDR3 reads CASSRRTSAEYNEQFF. CDR3 nucleotide sequence: TGTGCCAGCTCCAGAAGGACTAGCGCGGAATACAATGAGCAGTTCTTC. This chain uses TRBV27 with TRBJ2-1, with TRBD2 matching over 9 bases. The V and J ends lost 8 bases and 4 bases, in that order; junction bases with no gene match: 12. The CDR3 has 16 amino acids. Germline loops: CDR1 MNHEY, CDR2 SMNVEV (reference sequence).

The chain is built from TRBV30 and TRBJ2-3; no clear D. The CDR3 has 12 amino acids. The germline gives CDR1 GTSNPN, CDR2 SVGIG (reference sequence). V was trimmed by 0 bases and J by 7 bases, leaving 8 bases between them. The CDR3 sequence is CAWSVLVNTQYF. The DNA of the CDR3 is TGTGCCTGGAGTGTTTTAGTAAATACGCAGTATTTT.

CDR3 amino acids: CASSSTTGLYEQYF. As DNA, the CDR3 is TGTGCCAGCAGTTCCACGACAGGGTTGTACGAGCAGTACTTC. V and J are TRBV27 and TRBJ2-7; the match to TRBD1 covers 7 bases. This CDR3 is built from 14 residues. Germline V gene lookup returns CDR1 MNHEY and CDR2 SMNVEV (reference sequence). V shed 4 bases and J 4 bases; nucleotides not matched to a gene: 7.

The rearrangement uses TRBV4-1 and TRBJ1-2, with TRBD1 as a possible D gene (5 bases). V was shortened by 1 base and J by 8 bases, with 11 bases between the two germline ends. This CDR3 is built from 13 residues. Germline values: CDR1 MGHRA, CDR2 YSYEKL. The DNA of the CDR3 is TGCGCCAGCAGCCAAGGGGGGGAAATCGGCTACACCTTC. It codes for CASSQGGEIGYTF.

CDR3 DNA sequence: TGCGCCAGCAGATTTGATGGCCAGGGCGGTGGCTACACCTTC. Translating gives CASRFDGQGGGYTF. The rearrangement uses TRBV5-1 and TRBJ1-2; tentatively, D is TRBD1 (5 bases). The germline V and J ends were trimmed by 5 bases and 7 bases, with 18 bases remaining between them. The CDR3 has 14 residues. The germline gives CDR1 SGHRS, CDR2 YFSETQ.

The V gene is TRBV6-1, the J gene TRBJ2-7, with TRBD2 matching 8 bases. There are 14 residues in the CDR3. V trimming: 8 bases; J trimming: 7 bases; junction bases outside the gene matches: 13. Germline V lookup: CDR1 MNHNS, CDR2 SASEGT. CDR3 protein: CASPREGGAGEQYF. The CDR3 nucleotides are TGTGCCAGCCCCCGGGAGGGGGGGGCCGGGGAGCAGTACTTC.

The chain carries TRBV5-7 and TRBJ2-7; D call uncertain. TRBV5-7 is filed as an ORF, its function uncertain. This CDR3 comprises 10 residues. V was shortened by 6 bases and J by 6 bases, with 7 bases between the two germline ends. The CDR3, as DNA: TGTGCCAGCAAATCGGTCGAGCAGTACTTC. It specifies CASKSVEQYF.

The rearrangement joins TRBV27 to TRBJ1-4; D remains unclear. Per germline, CDR1 MNHEY and CDR2 SMNVEV (reference sequence). V lost 9 bases to trimming and J lost 7 bases, with 27 bases between them. The CDR3 is made up of 17 amino acids. The CDR3 sequence is CASPEKKREADGEKLFF. The CDR3 nucleotides read TGTGCCAGTCCCGAAAAAAAACGGGAGGCAGACGGTGAAAAACTGTTTTTT.

The V call is TRBV19, the J call TRBJ1-1; the D gene is possibly TRBD1 (5 bases). CDR3 length: 12 amino acids. Per the germline V gene, CDR1 is LNHDA and CDR2 is SQIVND (reference sequence). V was cut by 6 bases and J by 5 bases, with 10 bases left in between. CDR3 nucleotides: TGTGCCAGTAGCTCACGGGGGACTGAAGCTTTCTTT. This translates into CASSSRGTEAFF.

The chain carries TRBV7-9 and TRBJ1-2; D gene unclear. Trimming cost V 5 bases and J 8 bases, with 12 bases left between them. Germline CDR1 SEHNR, CDR2 FQNEAQ (reference sequence). The CDR3 totals 12 residues. CDR3 amino acids: CASSPATWGYTF. CDR3 nucleotides: TGTGCCAGCAGCCCTGCGACTTGGGGCTACACCTTC.

The genes are TRBV7-2 and TRBJ2-2, with D uncertain. Germline lookup yields CDR1 SGHTA and CDR2 FQGNSA. The CDR3 contains 16 residues. Trimming took 1 base from V and 8 from J, leaving 17 bases between them. The CDR3 protein is CASSLELPPVMGELFF. The CDR3 region has the DNA TGTGCCAGCAGCTTAGAACTACCCCCGGTCATGGGGGAGCTGTTTTTT.